Listed below are T cell receptor beta chains from one sample, sequenced in a study of CD8+ T cells in alopecia areata. Assay: immunoSEQ multiplex PCR; the TCRdb copy retains only in-frame clones and omits some. The sample consists of some 170,000 clones, approximately 59% of them appearing once. Source: CD4+ T cells sorted from blood, taken at approximately week 61, from a patient treated with tofacitinib. The origin of the receptors is a human donor with alopecia areata. The CDR3 runs from the conserved cysteine through the conserved F or W. D genes are given only for firm matches. Clone size is given for some rows only: seen once, a few or many times, or a class if the clone is expanded.

CSVLAPTEAFF	TGCAGCGTTCTGGCTCCCACTGAAGCTTTCTTT	TRBV29-1	TRBJ1-1	NA	few
CASSAALGNSPLHF	TGCGCCAGCAGTGCGGCCCTAGGAAATTCACCCCTCCACTTT	TRBV10-1	TRBJ1-6	NA	NA
CASSGGQSSTDTQYF	TGTGCCAGCAGTGGGGGACAGAGTAGCACAGATACGCAGTATTTT	TRBV2	TRBJ2-3	TRBD1	NA
CATSTLPRVGGPGANVLTF	TGTGCCACCAGCACCCTACCCCGGGTAGGGGGCCCTGGGGCCAACGTCCTGACTTTC	TRBV15	TRBJ2-6	TRBD1	once
CASSAHKKNIQYF	TGTGCCAGCAGCGCCCACAAGAAAAACATTCAGTACTTC	TRBV7-2	TRBJ2-4	NA	NA
CASSLRRSDTQYF	TGTGCCAGCAGCCTCCGGCGATCAGATACGCAGTATTTT	TRBV6-5	TRBJ2-3	NA	NA
CASSPGSRNSPLHF	TGTGCCAGCAGCCCCGGTTCAAGGAATTCACCCCTCCACTTT	TRBV6-5	TRBJ1-6	NA	NA
CASSDIRDNIQYF	TGTGCCAGCAGTGACATCCGGGACAACATTCAGTACTTC	TRBV2	TRBJ2-4	NA	NA
CASSGTGAADEQYF	TGCGCCAGCAGCGGGACAGGCGCGGCGGACGAGCAGTACTTC	TRBV4-1	TRBJ2-7	TRBD1	few
CASSQVRRGEKDTQYF	TGTGCCAGCAGCCAAGTGCGGCGGGGGGAGAAAGATACGCAGTATTTT	TRBV4-2	TRBJ2-3	TRBD2	few
CATSGQGSNQPQHF	TGTGCCACCTCGGGACAGGGATCGAATCAGCCCCAGCATTTT	TRBV2	TRBJ1-5	TRBD1	NA
CSVKPTGQRNYEQYF	TGCAGCGTGAAGCCGACAGGCCAAAGAAACTACGAGCAGTACTTC	TRBV29-1	TRBJ2-7	NA	NA
CASSLAGQTEQYF	TGTGCCAGCAGCTTAGCGGGGCAGACCGAGCAGTACTTC	TRBV7-9	TRBJ2-7	NA	NA
CASSYPGGTDEQYF	TGCGCCAGCAGCTACCCAGGGGGGACGGACGAGCAGTACTTC	TRBV5-1	TRBJ2-7	NA	NA
CASSAATGIQETQYF	TGTGCCAGCAGTGCCGCGACAGGCATACAAGAGACCCAGTACTTC	TRBV2	TRBJ2-5	NA	NA
CASSVAVQETQYF	TGTGCCAGCAGCGTAGCCGTTCAAGAGACCCAGTACTTC	TRBV9	TRBJ2-5	NA	NA
CASSQPGQAPGNIQYF	TGCGCCAGCAGCCAACCTGGACAGGCTCCCGGAAACATTCAGTACTTC	TRBV4-1	TRBJ2-4	TRBD1	NA
CASSPKYDSPLHF	TGTGCCAGCAGCCCTAAATACGATTCACCCCTCCACTTT	TRBV11-2	TRBJ1-6	NA	NA
CASSPTRTLETQYF	TGCGCCAGCAGCCCGACGAGGACCCTGGAGACCCAGTACTTC	TRBV5-1	TRBJ2-5	NA	NA
CASSQPGTGGLPYEQYF	TGCGCCAGCAGCCAACCCGGGACAGGGGGCCTACCCTACGAGCAGTACTTC	TRBV4-1	TRBJ2-7	TRBD1	NA
CSVEEGLRETQYF	TGCAGCGTTGAAGAGGGACTCCGGGAGACCCAGTACTTC	TRBV29-1	TRBJ2-5	NA	few
CSAGQAEGEQYF	TGCAGCGCGGGACAGGCCGAGGGTGAGCAGTACTTC	TRBV29-1	TRBJ2-7	TRBD1	NA
CATGVLSDTQYF	TGTGCCACAGGGGTTTTGTCAGATACGCAGTATTTT	TRBV10-3	TRBJ2-3	NA	NA
CSAQYTDTQYF	TGCAGTGCCCAGTACACAGATACGCAGTATTTT	TRBV20-1	TRBJ2-3	NA	NA
CRGEGTYEQYF	TGCAGGGGGGAGGGGACCTACGAGCAGTACTTC	TRBV20-1	TRBJ2-7	TRBD2	NA
CASSLEQRTDTQYF	TGCGCCAGCAGCTTGGAACAGCGCACAGATACGCAGTATTTT	TRBV5-1	TRBJ2-3	NA	few
CASSYGQAYEQYF	TGTGCCAGCAGCTACGGACAAGCCTACGAGCAGTACTTC	TRBV13	TRBJ2-7	NA	NA
CASSYLGQGSYGYTF	TGTGCCAGCAGTTACCTTGGACAGGGGAGCTATGGCTACACCTTC	TRBV6-5	TRBJ1-2	TRBD1	NA
CASSLKGDGYTF	TGTGCCAGCAGTCTAAAGGGAGATGGCTACACCTTC	TRBV6-5	TRBJ1-2	NA	NA
CASRGSGQTSQETQYF	TGTGCCAGCAGGGGATCTGGACAGACCAGCCAAGAGACCCAGTACTTC	TRBV5-6	TRBJ2-5	NA	NA
CASTDRLGNSPLHF	TGTGCCAGTACCGACCGTCTCGGGAACTCACCCCTCCACTTT	TRBV19	TRBJ1-6	NA	NA
CASSWGLSSGNTIYF	TGTGCCAGCAGCTGGGGATTGTCCTCTGGAAACACCATATATTTT	TRBV13	TRBJ1-3	NA	NA
CATSRGLAGLPDTQYF	TGTGCCACCAGCAGGGGACTAGCGGGACTTCCGGATACGCAGTATTTT	TRBV15	TRBJ2-3	TRBD2	few
CASRHRRQAVNLHF	TGTGCCAGCAGACACCGGAGACAGGCTGTCAACCTCCACTTT	TRBV6-5	TRBJ1-6	NA	few
CGIHRGKGNTGELFF	TGCGGCATTCACCGAGGGAAGGGAAACACCGGGGAGCTGTTTTTT	TRBV29-1	TRBJ2-2	NA	NA
CASSQVEQGVRTDTQYF	TGCGCCAGCAGCCAAGTAGAACAGGGGGTGCGCACAGATACGCAGTATTTT	TRBV4-1	TRBJ2-3	TRBD1	NA
CSVRPGDGGTGELFF	TGCAGCGTGAGGCCAGGGGATGGGGGCACCGGGGAGCTGTTTTTT	TRBV29-1	TRBJ2-2	NA	NA
CASRVRGYNEQFF	TGTGCCAGCAGGGTCAGGGGTTACAATGAGCAGTTCTTC	TRBV6-6	TRBJ2-1	NA	NA
CAWSGFPRMANEKLFF	TGTGCCTGGAGTGGATTTCCCCGAATGGCTAATGAAAAACTGTTTTTT	TRBV30	TRBJ1-4	NA	many
CASSPGQGAPGANVLTF	TGTGCCAGCAGTCCGGGACAGGGGGCGCCTGGGGCCAACGTCCTGACTTTC	TRBV27	TRBJ2-6	TRBD1	NA
CAWSGGGFNQPQHF	TGTGCCTGGAGTGGGGGGGGCTTCAATCAGCCCCAGCATTTT	TRBV30	TRBJ1-5	NA	few
CASSRDLTETQYF	TGTGCCAGCAGTCGGGACCTTACAGAGACCCAGTACTTC	TRBV6-6	TRBJ2-5	NA	NA
CASSGQGPTSGANVLTF	TGTGCCAGCAGTGGTCAGGGCCCTACCTCTGGGGCCAACGTCCTGACTTTC	TRBV27	TRBJ2-6	NA	few
CASSGRSGDTTDTQYF	TGTGCCAGCAGCGGACGTAGCGGGGACACCACAGATACGCAGTATTTT	TRBV9	TRBJ2-3	TRBD2	few
CASSSMQQTQYF	TGTGCCAGCAGTTCGATGCAGCAGACCCAGTACTTC	TRBV6-6	TRBJ2-5	NA	NA
CASSLVQGGHEQFF	TGTGCCAGCAGCTTAGTTCAGGGAGGACATGAGCAGTTCTTC	TRBV11-2	TRBJ2-1	NA	NA
CAWKRLDTEAFF	TGTGCCTGGAAGAGGCTGGACACTGAAGCTTTCTTT	TRBV30	TRBJ1-1	NA	few
CASSLFGASDTQYF	TGCGCCAGCAGCTTGTTTGGGGCCTCAGATACGCAGTATTTT	TRBV5-1	TRBJ2-3	NA	NA
CAWSIASGANVLTF	TGTGCCTGGAGTATAGCCTCTGGGGCCAACGTCCTGACTTTC	TRBV30	TRBJ2-6	NA	NA
CASSLGGTGTGELFF	TGCGCCAGCAGCCTAGGGGGGACCGGCACCGGGGAGCTGTTTTTT	TRBV5-1	TRBJ2-2	NA	NA
CASSQDGWSSYNSPLHF	TGCGCCAGCAGCCAAGATGGGTGGAGCTCCTATAATTCACCCCTCCACTTT	TRBV4-1	TRBJ1-6	NA	once
CASSLETGFFETQYF	TGTGCCAGCAGCTTAGAGACAGGGTTTTTTGAGACCCAGTACTTC	TRBV11-2	TRBJ2-5	TRBD1	NA
CSVDEGRGNTIYF	TGCAGCGTTGACGAAGGGCGTGGAAACACCATATATTTT	TRBV29-1	TRBJ1-3	NA	NA
CASSLEVAAYEQYF	TGTGCCAGCAGCTTAGAGGTCGCCGCCTACGAGCAGTACTTC	TRBV7-9	TRBJ2-7	NA	NA